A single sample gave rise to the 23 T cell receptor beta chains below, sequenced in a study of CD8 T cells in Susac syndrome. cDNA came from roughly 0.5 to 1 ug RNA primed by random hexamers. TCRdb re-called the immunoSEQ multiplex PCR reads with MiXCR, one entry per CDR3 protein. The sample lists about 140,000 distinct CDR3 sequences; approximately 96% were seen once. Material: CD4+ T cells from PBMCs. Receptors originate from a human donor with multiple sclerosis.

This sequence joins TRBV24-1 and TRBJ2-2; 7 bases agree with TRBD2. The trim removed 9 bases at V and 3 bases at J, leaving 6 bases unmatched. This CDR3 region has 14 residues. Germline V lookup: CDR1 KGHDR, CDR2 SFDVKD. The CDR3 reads CATGPAGDTGELFF. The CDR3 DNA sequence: TGTGCCACCGGCCCGGCGGGGGACACCGGGGAGCTGTTTTTT.

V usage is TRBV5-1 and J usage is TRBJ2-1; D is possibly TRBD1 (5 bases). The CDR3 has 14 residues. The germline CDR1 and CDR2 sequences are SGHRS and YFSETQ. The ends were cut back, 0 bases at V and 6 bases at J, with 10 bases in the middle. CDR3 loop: CASSLGAGFNEQFF. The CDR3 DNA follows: TGCGCCAGCAGCTTGGGGGCAGGGTTCAATGAGCAGTTCTTC.

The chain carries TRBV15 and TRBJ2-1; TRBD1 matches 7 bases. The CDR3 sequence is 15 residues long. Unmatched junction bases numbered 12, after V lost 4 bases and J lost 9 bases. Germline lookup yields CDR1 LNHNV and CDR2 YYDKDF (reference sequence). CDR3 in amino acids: CATSKTGLDKGEQFF. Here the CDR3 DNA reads TGTGCCACCAGCAAGACAGGGCTGGATAAGGGTGAGCAGTTCTTC.

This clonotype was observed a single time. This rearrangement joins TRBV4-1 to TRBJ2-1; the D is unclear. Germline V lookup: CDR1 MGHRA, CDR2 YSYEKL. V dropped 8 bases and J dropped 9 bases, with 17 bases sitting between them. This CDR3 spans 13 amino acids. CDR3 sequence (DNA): TGCGCCAGCGGGTTGCTGGGAATTGGTGAGCAGTTCTTC. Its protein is CASGLLGIGEQFF.

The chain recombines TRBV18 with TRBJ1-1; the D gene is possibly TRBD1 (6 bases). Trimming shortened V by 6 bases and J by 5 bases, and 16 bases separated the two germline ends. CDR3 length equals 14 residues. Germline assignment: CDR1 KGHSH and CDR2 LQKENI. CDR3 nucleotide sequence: TGTGCCAGCTCCCCCGGACGGGGGCGGACTGAAGCTTTCTTT. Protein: CASSPGRGRTEAFF.

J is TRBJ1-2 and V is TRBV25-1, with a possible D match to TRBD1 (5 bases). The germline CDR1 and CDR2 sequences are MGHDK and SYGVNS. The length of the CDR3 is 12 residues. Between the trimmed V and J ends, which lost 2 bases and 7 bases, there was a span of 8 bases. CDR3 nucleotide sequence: TGTGCCAGCAGTGAAGGGGGGTTTGGCTACACCTTC. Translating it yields CASSEGGFGYTF.

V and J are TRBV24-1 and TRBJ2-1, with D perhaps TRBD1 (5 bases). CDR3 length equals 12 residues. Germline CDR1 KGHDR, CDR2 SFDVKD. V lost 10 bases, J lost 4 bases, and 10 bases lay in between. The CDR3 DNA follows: TGTGCCACTCAGGGCCTTTACAATGAGCAGTTCTTC. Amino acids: CATQGLYNEQFF.

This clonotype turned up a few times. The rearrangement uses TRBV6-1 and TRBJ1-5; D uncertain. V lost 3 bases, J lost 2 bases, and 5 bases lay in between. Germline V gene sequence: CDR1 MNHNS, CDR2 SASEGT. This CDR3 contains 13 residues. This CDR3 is CASSESGNQPQHF. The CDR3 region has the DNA TGTGCCAGCAGTGAGAGTGGCAATCAGCCCCAGCATTTT.

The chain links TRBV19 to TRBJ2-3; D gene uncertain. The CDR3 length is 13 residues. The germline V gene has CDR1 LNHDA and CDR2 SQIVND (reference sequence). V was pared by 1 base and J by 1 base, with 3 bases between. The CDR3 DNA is TGTGCCAGTAGTATAGGGGGCACAGATACGCAGTATTTT. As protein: CASSIGGTDTQYF.

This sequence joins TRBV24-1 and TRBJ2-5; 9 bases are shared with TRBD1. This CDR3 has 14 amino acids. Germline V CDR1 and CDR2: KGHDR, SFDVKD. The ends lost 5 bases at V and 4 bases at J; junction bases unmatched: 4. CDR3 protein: CATSARDRVETQYF. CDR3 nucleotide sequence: TGTGCCACCAGTGCCAGGGACAGGGTAGAGACCCAGTACTTC.

CDR3 nucleotide sequence: TGTGCCAGCAGCGTTCGGACTAGCACCAATGAGCAGTTCTTC. Its translation: CASSVRTSTNEQFF. This chain uses TRBV9 with TRBJ2-1, with TRBD2 identical over 8 bases. CDR1 SGDLS and CDR2 YYNGEE come from the germline V gene. V lost 2 bases, J lost 6 bases, and 4 bases stayed unmatched. This CDR3 comprises 14 residues.

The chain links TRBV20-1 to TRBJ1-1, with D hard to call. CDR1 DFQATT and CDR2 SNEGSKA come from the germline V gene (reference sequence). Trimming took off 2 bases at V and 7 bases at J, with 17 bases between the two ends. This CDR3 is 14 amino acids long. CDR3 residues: CSARTRHDPGEAFF. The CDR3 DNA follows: TGCAGTGCTAGAACTCGTCATGATCCGGGTGAAGCTTTCTTT.

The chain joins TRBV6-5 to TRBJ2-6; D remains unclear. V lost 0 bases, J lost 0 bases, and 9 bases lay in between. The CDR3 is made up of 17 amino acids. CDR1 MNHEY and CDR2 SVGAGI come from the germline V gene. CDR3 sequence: CASSYSGVGSGANVLTF. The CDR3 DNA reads TGTGCCAGCAGTTACTCAGGTGTGGGCTCTGGGGCCAACGTCCTGACTTTC.

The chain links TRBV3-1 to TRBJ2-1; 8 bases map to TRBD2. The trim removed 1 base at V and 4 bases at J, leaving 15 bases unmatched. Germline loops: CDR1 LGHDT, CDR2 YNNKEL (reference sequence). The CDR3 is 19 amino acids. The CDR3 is CASSQVGSGGPSGYNEQFF. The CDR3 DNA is TGTGCCAGCAGCCAAGTAGGCAGTGGGGGGCCTAGCGGGTACAATGAGCAGTTCTTC.

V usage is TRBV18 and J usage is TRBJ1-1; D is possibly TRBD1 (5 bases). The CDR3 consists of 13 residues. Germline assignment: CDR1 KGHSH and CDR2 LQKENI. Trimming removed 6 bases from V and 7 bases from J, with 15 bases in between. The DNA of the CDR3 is TGTGCCAGCTCGCTCCCGGGGCCAAGTGAAGCTTTCTTT. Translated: CASSLPGPSEAFF.

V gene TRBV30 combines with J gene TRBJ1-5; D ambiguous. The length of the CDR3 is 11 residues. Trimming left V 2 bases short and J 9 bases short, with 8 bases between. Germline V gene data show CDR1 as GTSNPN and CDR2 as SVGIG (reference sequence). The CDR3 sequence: CAWSLGGPQHF. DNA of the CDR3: TGTGCCTGGAGTCTGGGCGGGCCCCAGCATTTT.

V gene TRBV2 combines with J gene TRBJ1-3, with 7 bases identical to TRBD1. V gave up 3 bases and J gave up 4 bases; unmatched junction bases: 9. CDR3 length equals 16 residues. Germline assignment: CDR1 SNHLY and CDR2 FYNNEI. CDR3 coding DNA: TGTGCCAGCAGTGAGCTGGGACAGATATTAGGAAACACCATATATTTT. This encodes CASSELGQILGNTIYF. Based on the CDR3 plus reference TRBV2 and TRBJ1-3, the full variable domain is EPEVTQTPSHQVTQMGQEVILRCVPISNHLYFYWYRQILGQKVEFLVSFYNNEISEKSEIFDDQFSVERPDGSNFTLKIRSTKLEDSAMYFCASSELGQILGNTIYFGEGSWLTVV.

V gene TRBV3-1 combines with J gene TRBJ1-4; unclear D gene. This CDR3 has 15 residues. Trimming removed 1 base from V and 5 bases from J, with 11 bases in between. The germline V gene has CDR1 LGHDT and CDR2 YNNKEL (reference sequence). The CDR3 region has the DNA TGTGCCAGCAGCCAAGGGGCAGTTATGAATGAAAAACTGTTTTTT. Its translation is CASSQGAVMNEKLFF.

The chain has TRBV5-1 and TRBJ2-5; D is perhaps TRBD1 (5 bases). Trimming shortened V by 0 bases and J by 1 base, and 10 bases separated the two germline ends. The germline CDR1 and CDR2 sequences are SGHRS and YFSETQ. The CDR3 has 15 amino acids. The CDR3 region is CASSLELGRQETQYF. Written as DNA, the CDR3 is TGCGCCAGCAGCTTGGAATTGGGGCGCCAAGAGACCCAGTACTTC.

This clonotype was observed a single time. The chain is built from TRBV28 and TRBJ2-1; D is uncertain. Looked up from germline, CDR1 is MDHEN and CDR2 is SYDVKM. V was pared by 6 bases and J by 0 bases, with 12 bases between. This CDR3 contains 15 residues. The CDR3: CASSQDPRSYNEQFF. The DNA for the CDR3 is TGTGCCAGCAGCCAGGATCCTCGCTCCTACAATGAGCAGTTCTTC.

CDR3: CASSRRDRGLTDTQYF. The CDR3 region has the DNA TGTGCCAGCAGCCGACGGGACAGGGGCCTCACAGATACGCAGTATTTT. J is TRBJ2-3 and V is TRBV5-6; 10 nucleotides agree with TRBD1. Trimming at V came to 4 bases and at J to 2 bases, leaving 7 bases not matched to a gene. This CDR3 has 16 amino acids. CDR1 and CDR2 from the germline V gene are SGHDT and YYEEEE.

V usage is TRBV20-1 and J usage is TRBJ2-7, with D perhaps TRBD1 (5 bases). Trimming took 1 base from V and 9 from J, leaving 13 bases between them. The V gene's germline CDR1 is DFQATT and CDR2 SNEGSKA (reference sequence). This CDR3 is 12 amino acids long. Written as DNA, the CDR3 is TGCAGTGCTAGAGCCCCTGGACAATGGCAGTACTTC. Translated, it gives CSARAPGQWQYF.

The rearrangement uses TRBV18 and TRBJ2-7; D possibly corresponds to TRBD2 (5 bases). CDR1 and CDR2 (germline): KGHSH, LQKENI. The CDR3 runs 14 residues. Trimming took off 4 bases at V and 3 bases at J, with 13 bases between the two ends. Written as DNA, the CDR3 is TGTGCCAGCTCACTAACACGGGATTACTACGAGCAGTACTTC. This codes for CASSLTRDYYEQYF.